This T cell receptor beta chain appears in the sequencing data of a study of glioma-infiltrating T cells after dendritic cell vaccination. CDR1 is SGHNT, CDR2 YENEEA, per germline. CDR3 length equals 12 residues. Trimming stripped 0 bases from V and 9 bases from J, with 6 bases between. TCRdb keeps only in-frame clones here, not all; method: immunoSEQ multiplex PCR. This table has 40,000 or so clones, 70% to 85% appearing once. PBMC were collected before vaccination, two weeks after the third vaccination, and at progression. This sample comprised blood, obtained before dendritic cell vaccination. V is TRBV11-3 and J is TRBJ2-1, with unresolved D. The TCR was taken from a human donor with glioblastoma. The CDR3 sequence is CASSLDGREQFF. For the CDR3, the DNA is TGTGCCAGCAGCTTAGATGGGCGTGAGCAGTTCTTC.